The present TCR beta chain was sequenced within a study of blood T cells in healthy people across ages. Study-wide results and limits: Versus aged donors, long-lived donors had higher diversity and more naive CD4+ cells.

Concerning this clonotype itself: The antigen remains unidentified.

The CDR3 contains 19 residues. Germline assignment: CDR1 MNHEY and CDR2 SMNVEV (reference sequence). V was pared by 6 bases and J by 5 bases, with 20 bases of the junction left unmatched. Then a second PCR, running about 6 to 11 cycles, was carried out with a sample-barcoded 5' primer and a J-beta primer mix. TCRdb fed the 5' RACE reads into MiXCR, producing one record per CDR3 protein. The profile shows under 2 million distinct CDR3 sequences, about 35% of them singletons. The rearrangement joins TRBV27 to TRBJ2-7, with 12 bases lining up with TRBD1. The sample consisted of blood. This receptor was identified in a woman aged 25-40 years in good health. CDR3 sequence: CASSAGGTGGEVGFDEQYF. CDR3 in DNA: TGTGCCAGCAGCGCCGGGGGGACAGGGGGCGAAGTAGGGTTCGACGAGCAGTACTTC.